This paragraph reports one T cell receptor beta chain. It has no known antigen specificity. Per-base quality was not reported, and no clone a single base away is much larger than it. V is cut by 3 bases and J by 7 bases, and the space between the germline ends is 19 bases. As encoded in the germline V gene, CDR1 is ENHRY while CDR2 is SYGVKD. From its cysteine to its phenylalanine, the CDR3 spans 15 amino acids. The only DNA kept is the CDR3, 45 bases in frame from the first base. Using the deep immunoSEQ assay, multiplex PCR amplified TCR CDR3 regions from genomic DNA. For each cell subset, the extracted genomic DNA was distributed evenly across all wells of several immunoSEQ 96-well plates, and each plate served as one replicate. For sorted subsets, 150 to 250 ng genomic DNA, equal to about 30,000 T cell genomes, was loaded into each replicate PCR. The purified libraries were quantified using a Qubit 3.0 fluorometer, sized with a Bioanalyzer 2100, and then quantified again using the KAPA Library Quantification kit. Every immunoSEQ 96-well plate was sequenced on a dedicated single-read 150-cycle Illumina NextSeq 550 flow cell. In the paper's pipeline: The immunoSEQ output contained only junctional sequences without quality scores, so filtering could not match that applied to full-length reads. To assign V/J genes and CDR3, sequences were annotated using PyIR, a Python wrapper for IgBLAST v1.9, with IMGT germline references. Reads were filtered out if the reads had weak V/J assignments (E-value above 1e-6), no CDR3, stop codons, out-of-frame junctions, or ambiguous translated residues. A V3J clonotype was defined by an identical inferred V gene, J gene, and CDR3 amino acid sequence. Percentage overlap between repertoires was calculated by dividing the number of shared unique clonotypes by the size of the smaller repertoire. Three approaches were used to assess repertoire richness: RTK rarefaction, the Chao1 estimator, and Recon v2.1 estimates of unobserved clonotypes. For all TCRbeta clonotypes obtained by the gDNA method from a handful of donors, generation probabilities were computed with OLGA. Drawn from immuneACCESS, this table holds only the in-frame rearrangements with V and J called that TCRdb kept. Clones are partly lost; checked studies trace under half to an unresolved V gene and leave the rest unexplained. From that table come the V and J calls and clone size; the DNA was used to work out D and trimming. Recorded for this sample are about 2.1 million clones; around 93% of them occurred a single time. Clones ranked in the top ten supply roughly 1.7% of the sample.

These data originate in a study of shared clonotypes between healthy human individuals (dated by TCRdb to about 2020). Background for the entire study: The cohort comprised a couple of women and three men aged 18 to 49 years. For each donor, CD4 naive and CD4 memory were each given three plates, CD8 naive was given two plates, and CD8 memory was given one plate. To estimate repertoire size and how much clonotypes are shared between individuals, the study performed deep sequencing of blood TCR repertoires from roughly five healthy adults. Different laboratories and diverse techniques were used to prepare libraries and sequence TCR repertoires, to increase sequencing depth and limit assay-specific biases. Between about 0.85 and 9.5 billion PBMCs per donor were obtained by leukapheresis. Study-level results and caveats: Sampling was restricted to blood, and TCR repertoires in tissues likely differ from the TCR repertoires found in blood. Rarefaction of sorted-subset datasets indicated incomplete sequencing despite the large sequencing depth. Across a few donors, around 5.4% of naive CD4, over 3% of naive CD8, 2.3% of memory CD4, and 0.4% of memory CD8 clonotypes were shared. Pairwise subsampling led to the expectation that sequencing depth would affect the degree of clonotype sharing among donors. Naive subsets generally had larger estimated clonotype richness than memory subsets did. Compared with non-shared clonotypes, the clonotypes found in all four sorted-subset donors had higher generation probabilities. Because the study included only a small number of donors, the genetic and exposure-history diversity represented was limited.

CD8 naive samples were obtained by positive selection for CCR7 among CD45RO-negative cells, yielding a CD45RA+CCR7+ population from which TemRA cells were excluded. Donors were healthy HIV-negative adults with no recently reported acute infections or vaccinations. Every donor was a Caucasian adult living in Nashville, Tennessee, USA. Blood was collected by leukapheresis, and PBMCs were isolated by Ficoll-Histopaque density gradient centrifugation and then cryopreserved in liquid nitrogen vapor phase. Analytical flow cytometry was used to check the purity and quantity of each magnetically sorted T cell population. Genomic DNA was isolated from each sorted fraction and quantified by UV absorbance on a Nanodrop 2000c.

The sequenced sample was naive CD8+ T cells from PBMCs. The sample's cell subset or site, from its label and the paper: CD45RA+CCR7+. The receptor was isolated from a young man in good health. Some clones in this sample may be carry-over from other donors' samples. The rearrangement combines TRBV10-3 with TRBJ2-7, with TRBD1 tentatively as D gene (5 bases match). CDR3 loop: CAISDPPSAGSEQYF. The DNA reads TGTGCCATCAGTGACCCTCCAAGCGCAGGGTCAGAGCAGTACTTC.